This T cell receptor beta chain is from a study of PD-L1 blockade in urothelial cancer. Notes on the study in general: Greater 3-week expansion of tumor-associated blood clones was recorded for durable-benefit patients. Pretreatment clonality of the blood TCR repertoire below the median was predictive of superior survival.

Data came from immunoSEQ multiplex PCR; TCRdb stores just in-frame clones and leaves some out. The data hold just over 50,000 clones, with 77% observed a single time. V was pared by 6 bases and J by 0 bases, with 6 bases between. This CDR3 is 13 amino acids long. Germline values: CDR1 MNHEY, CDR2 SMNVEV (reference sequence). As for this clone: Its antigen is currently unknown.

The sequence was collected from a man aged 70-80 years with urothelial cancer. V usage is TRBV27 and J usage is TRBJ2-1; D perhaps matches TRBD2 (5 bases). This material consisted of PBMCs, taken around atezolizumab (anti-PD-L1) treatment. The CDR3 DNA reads TGTGCCAGCAGACGGGACTCCTACAATGAGCAGTTCTTC. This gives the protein CASRRDSYNEQFF.